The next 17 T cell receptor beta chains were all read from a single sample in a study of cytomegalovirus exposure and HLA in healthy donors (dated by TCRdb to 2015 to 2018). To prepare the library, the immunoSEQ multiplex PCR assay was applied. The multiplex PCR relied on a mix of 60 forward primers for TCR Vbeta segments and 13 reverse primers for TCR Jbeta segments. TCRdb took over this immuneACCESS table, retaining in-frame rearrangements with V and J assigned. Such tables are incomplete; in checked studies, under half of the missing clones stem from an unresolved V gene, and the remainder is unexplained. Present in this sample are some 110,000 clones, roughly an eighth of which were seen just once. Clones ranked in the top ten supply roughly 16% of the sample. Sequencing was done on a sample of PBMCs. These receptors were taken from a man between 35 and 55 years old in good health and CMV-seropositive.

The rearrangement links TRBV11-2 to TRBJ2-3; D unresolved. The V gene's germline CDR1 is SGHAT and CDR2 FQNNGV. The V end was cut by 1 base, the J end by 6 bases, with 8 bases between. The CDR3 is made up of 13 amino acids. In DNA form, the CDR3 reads TGTGCCAGCAGCTTAGTCGGTTTCGATACGCAGTATTTT. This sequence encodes CASSLVGFDTQYF.

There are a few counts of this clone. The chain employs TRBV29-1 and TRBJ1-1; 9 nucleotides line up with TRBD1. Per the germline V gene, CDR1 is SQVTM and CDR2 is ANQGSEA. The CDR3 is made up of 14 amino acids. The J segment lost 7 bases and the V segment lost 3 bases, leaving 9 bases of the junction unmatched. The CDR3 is CSVDRTGVVGEAFF. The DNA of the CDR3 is TGCAGCGTTGATAGGACAGGGGTTGTCGGTGAAGCTTTCTTT. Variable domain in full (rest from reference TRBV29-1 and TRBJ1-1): SAVISQKPSRDICQRGTSLTIQCQVDSQVTMMFWYRQQPGQSLTLIATANQGSEATYESGFVIDKFPISRPNLTFSTLTVSNMSPEDSSIYLCSVDRTGVVGEAFFGQGTRLTVV.

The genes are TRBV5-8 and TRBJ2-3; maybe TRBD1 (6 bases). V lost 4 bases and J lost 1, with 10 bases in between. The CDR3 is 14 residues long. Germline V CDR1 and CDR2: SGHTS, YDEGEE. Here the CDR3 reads CASSLRQGTDTQYF. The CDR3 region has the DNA TGTGCCAGCAGCCTCAGACAGGGCACAGATACGCAGTATTTT.

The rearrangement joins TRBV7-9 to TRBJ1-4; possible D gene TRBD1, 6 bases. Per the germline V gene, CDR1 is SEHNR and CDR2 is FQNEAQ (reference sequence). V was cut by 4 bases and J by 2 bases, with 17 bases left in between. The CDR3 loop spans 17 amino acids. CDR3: CASSSSAGGGTNEKLFF. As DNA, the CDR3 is TGTGCCAGCAGCTCATCGGCGGGGGGCGGGACTAATGAAAAACTGTTTTTT.

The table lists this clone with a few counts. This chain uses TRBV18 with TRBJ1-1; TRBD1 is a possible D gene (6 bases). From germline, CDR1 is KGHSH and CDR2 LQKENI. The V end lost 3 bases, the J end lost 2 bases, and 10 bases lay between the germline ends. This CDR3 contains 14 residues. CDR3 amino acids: CASSPYRENTEAFF. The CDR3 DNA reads TGTGCCAGCTCACCTTACAGGGAAAACACTGAAGCTTTCTTT.

The CDR3, as DNA: TGTGCCAGTATCCTCACTAGCGCTAACACCGGGGAGCTGTTTTTT. Translated: CASILTSANTGELFF. This sequence joins TRBV19 and TRBJ2-2, with 7 positions matching TRBD2. The CDR3 loop spans 15 amino acids. Germline CDR1 LNHDA, CDR2 SQIVND (reference sequence). J was trimmed by 2 bases and V by 7 bases; bases with no gene match: 7.

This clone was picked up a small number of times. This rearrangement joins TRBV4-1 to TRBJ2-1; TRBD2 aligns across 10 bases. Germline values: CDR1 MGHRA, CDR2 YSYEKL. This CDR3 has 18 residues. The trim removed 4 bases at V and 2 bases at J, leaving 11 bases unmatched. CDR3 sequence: CASSRSGGLADTYNEQFF. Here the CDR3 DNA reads TGCGCCAGCAGCCGCTCGGGCGGACTAGCGGACACCTACAATGAGCAGTTCTTC.

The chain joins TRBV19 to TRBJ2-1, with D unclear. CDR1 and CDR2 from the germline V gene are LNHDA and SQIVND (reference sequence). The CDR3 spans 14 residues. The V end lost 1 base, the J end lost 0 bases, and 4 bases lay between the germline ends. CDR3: CASSIGSSYNEQFF. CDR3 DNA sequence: TGTGCCAGTAGTATAGGCAGCTCCTACAATGAGCAGTTCTTC.

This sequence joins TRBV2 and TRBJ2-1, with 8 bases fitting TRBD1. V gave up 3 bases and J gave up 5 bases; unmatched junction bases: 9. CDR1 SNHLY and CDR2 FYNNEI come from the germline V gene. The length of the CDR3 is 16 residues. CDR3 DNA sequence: TGTGCCAGCAGTGAGTTCTCAGGGGGCCCCGACAATGAGCAGTTCTTC. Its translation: CASSEFSGGPDNEQFF.

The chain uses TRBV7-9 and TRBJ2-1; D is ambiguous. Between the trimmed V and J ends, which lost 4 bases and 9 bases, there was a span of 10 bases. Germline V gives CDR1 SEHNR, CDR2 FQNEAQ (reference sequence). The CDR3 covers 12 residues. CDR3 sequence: CASSSPLGEQFF. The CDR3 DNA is TGTGCCAGCAGCTCCCCCCTAGGTGAGCAGTTCTTC.

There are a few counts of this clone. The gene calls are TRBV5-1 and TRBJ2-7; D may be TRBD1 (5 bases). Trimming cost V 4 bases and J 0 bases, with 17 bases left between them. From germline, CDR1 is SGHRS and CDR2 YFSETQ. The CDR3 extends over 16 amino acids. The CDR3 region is CASSPLAQGSSYEQYF. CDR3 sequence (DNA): TGCGCCAGCAGCCCTCTCGCTCAGGGAAGCTCCTACGAGCAGTACTTC. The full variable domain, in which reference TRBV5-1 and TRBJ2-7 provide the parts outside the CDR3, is KAGVTQTPRYLIKTRGQQVTLSCSPISGHRSVSWYQQTPGQGLQFLFEYFSETQRNKGNFPGRFSGRQFSNSRSEMNVSTLELGDSALYLCASSPLAQGSSYEQYFGPGTRLTVT.

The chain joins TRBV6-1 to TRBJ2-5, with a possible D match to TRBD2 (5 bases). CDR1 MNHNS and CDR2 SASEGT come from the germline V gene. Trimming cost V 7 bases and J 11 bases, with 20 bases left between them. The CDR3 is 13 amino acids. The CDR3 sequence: CASTPERFGEQYF. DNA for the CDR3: TGTGCCAGCACCCCTGAGCGGTTTGGGGAGCAGTACTTC.

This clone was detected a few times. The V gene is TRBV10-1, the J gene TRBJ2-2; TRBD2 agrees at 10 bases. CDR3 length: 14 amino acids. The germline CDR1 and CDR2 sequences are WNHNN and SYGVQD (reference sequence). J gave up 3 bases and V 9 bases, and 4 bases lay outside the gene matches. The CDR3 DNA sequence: TGCGCCAGTCGGACTAGCGGAGACACCGGGGAGCTGTTTTTT. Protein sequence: CASRTSGDTGELFF.

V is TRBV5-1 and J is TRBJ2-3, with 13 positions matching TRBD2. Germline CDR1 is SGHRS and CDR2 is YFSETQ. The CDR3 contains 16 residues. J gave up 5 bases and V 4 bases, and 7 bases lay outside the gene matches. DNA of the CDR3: TGCGCCAGCAGCCCCGGGACTAGCGGGGAGGAAGATACGCAGTATTTT. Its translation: CASSPGTSGEEDTQYF.

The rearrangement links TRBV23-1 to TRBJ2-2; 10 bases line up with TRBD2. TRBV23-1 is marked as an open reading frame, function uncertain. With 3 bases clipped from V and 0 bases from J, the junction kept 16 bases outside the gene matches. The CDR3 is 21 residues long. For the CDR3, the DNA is TGCGCCAGCAGTCACGACGCTAGCGGGAGTACAATTAATACGAACACCGGGGAGCTGTTTTTT. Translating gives CASSHDASGSTINTNTGELFF.

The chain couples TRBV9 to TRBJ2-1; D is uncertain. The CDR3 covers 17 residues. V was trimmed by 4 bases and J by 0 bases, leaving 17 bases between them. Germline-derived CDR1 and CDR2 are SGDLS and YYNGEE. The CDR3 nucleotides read TGTGCCAGCAGCCCCCCGCTTTCTCTTAGCTCCTACAATGAGCAGTTCTTC. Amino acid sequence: CASSPPLSLSSYNEQFF.

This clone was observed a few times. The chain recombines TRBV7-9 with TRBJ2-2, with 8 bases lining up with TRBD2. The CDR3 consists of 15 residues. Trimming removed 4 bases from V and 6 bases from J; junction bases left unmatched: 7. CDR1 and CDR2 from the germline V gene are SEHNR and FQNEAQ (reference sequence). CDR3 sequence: CASSSRTGGSGELFF. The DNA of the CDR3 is TGTGCCAGCAGCTCAAGGACGGGAGGGTCCGGGGAGCTGTTTTTT. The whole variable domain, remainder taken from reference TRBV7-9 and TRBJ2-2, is DTGVSQNPRHKITKRGQNVTFRCDPISEHNRLYWYRQTLGQGPEFLTYFQNEAQLEKSRLLSDRFSAERPKGSFSTLEIQRTEQGDSAMYLCASSSRTGGSGELFFGEGSRLTVL.